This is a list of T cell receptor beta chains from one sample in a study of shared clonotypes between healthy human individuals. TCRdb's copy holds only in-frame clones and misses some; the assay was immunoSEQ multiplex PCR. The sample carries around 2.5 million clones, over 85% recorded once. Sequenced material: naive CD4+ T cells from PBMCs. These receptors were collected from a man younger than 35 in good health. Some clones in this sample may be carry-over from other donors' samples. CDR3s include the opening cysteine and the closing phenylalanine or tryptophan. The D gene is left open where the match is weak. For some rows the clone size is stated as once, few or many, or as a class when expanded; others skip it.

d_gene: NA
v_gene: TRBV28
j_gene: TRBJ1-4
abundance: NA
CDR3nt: TGTGCCAGCGGACGGATAAAAGAAAAACTGTTTTTT
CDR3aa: CASGRIKEKLFF

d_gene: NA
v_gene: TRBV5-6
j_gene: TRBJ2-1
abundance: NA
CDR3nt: TGTGCCAGCAGTCCCCGTCGAGGAAGCGGCAATGAGCAGTTCTTC
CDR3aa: CASSPRRGSGNEQFF

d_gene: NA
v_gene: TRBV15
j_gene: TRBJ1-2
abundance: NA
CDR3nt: TGTGCCACCAGCGGGGGGGCACTCTATGGCTACACCTTC
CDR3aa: CATSGGALYGYTF

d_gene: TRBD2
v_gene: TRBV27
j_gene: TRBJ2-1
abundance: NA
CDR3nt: TGTGCCAGCAGTTTAAGGACTAGCAGTGGATACTTGAGCTCCTACAATGAGCAGTTCTTC
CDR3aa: CASSLRTSSGYLSSYNEQFF

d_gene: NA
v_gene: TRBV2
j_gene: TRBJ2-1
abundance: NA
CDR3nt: TGTGCCAGCAGTGGACTAGTCCTAAGTGAGCAGTTCTTC
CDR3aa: CASSGLVLSEQFF

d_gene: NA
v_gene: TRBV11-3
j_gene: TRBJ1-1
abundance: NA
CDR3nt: TGTGCCAGCAGCTTTAGAGGCGGGAGTACTGAAGCTTTCTTT
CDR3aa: CASSFRGGSTEAFF

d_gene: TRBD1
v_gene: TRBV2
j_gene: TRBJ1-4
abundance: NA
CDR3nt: TGTGCCAGCAGTGGACAGGGGAAGGGTGAAAAACTGTTTTTT
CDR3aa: CASSGQGKGEKLFF

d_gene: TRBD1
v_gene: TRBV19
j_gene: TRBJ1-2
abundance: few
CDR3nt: TGTGCCAGTAGAGTACAGGGGGCCGAGAGATATGGCTACACCTTC
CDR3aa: CASRVQGAERYGYTF

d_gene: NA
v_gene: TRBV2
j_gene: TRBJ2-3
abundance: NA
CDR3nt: TGTGCCAGCAGTACCAAAGATACGCAGTATTTT
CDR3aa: CASSTKDTQYF

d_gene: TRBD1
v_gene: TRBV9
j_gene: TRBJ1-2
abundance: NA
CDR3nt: TGTGCCAGCAGCGCCGACAGGGGGGCGGTTTATGGCTACACCTTC
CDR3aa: CASSADRGAVYGYTF

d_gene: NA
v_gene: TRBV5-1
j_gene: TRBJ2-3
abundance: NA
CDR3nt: TGCGCCAGCCGTCGTTTTGGGTCTAGCACAGATACGCAGTATTTT
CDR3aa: CASRRFGSSTDTQYF

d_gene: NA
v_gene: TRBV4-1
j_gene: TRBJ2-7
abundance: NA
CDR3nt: TGCGCCAGCAGCCAAGTTTATCAGGGGTCGGCCTACGAGCAGTACTTC
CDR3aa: CASSQVYQGSAYEQYF

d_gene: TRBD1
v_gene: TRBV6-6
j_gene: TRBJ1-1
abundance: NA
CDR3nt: TGTGCCAGCTCTGGGGACAGTTATATTGAAGCTTTCTTT
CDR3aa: CASSGDSYIEAFF

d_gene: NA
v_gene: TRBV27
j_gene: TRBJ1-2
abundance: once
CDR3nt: TGTGCCAGCAGTCGTGCTGCAGGAATCTATGGCTACACCTTC
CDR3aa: CASSRAAGIYGYTF

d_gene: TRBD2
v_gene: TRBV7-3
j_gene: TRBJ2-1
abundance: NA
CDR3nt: TGTGCCAGCAGCTACCGGTCTAGCGGGAGGAATGAGCAGTTCTTC
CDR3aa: CASSYRSSGRNEQFF

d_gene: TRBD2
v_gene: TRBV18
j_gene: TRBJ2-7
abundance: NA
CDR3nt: TGTGCCAGCTCCCCGGGACTAGCCTACGAGCAGTACTTC
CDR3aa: CASSPGLAYEQYF

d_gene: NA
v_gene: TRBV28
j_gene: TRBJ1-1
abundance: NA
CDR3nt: TGTGCCAGCAGTGTCCCCGGGCTCGCGGGGGCTGAAGCTTTCTTT
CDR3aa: CASSVPGLAGAEAFF